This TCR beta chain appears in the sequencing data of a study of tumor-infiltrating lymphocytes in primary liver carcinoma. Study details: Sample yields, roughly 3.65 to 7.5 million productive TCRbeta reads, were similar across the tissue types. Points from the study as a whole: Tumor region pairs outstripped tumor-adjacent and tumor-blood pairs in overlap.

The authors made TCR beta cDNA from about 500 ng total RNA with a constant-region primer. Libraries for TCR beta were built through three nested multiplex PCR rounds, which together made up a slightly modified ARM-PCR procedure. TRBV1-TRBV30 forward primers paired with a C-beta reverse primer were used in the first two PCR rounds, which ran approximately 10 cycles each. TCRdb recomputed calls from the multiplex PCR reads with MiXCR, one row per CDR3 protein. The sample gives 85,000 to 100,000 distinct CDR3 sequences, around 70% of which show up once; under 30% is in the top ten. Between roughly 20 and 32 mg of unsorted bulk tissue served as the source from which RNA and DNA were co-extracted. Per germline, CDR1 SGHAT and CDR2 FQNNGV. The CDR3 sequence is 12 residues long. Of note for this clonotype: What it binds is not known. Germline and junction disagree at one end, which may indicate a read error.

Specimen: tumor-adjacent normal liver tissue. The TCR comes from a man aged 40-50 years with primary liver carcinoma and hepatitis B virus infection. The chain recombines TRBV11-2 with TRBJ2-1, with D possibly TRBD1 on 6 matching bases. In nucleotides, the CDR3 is TGTACCAGCAATGACAGGTCCCCTGAACAGTTCTTC. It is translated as CTSNDRSPEQFF.